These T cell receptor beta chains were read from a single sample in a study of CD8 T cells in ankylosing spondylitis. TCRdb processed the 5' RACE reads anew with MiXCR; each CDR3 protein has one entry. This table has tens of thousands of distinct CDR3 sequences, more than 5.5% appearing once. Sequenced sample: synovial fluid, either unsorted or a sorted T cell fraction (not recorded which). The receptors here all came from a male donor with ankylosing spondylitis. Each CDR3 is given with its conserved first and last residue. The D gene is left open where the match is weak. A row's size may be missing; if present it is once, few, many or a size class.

CDR3 protein: CSARGEVIGPQHF
CDR3 DNA: TGCAGTGCTAGGGGGGAGGTTATCGGGCCCCAGCATTTT
D gene: .
clone size: .
J gene: TRBJ1-5
V gene: TRBV20-1

CDR3 protein: CASSLGASGVLEQFF
CDR3 DNA: TGCGCCAGCAGCTTGGGGGCTAGCGGAGTGCTTGAGCAGTTCTTC
D gene: TRBD2
clone size: many
J gene: TRBJ2-1
V gene: TRBV5-1

CDR3 protein: CASSSGASGYGEQFF
CDR3 DNA: TGTGCCAGCAGTTCTGGGGCTAGCGGGTACGGCGAGCAGTTCTTC
D gene: TRBD2
clone size: few
J gene: TRBJ2-1
V gene: TRBV27

CDR3 protein: CASMGFHYGYTF
CDR3 DNA: TGTGCCAGCATGGGATTTCATTATGGCTACACCTTC
D gene: .
clone size: .
J gene: TRBJ1-2
V gene: TRBV28

CDR3 protein: CSARPWRLGMEQFF
CDR3 DNA: TGCAGTGCTCGACCCTGGAGGCTGGGAATGGAGCAGTTCTTC
D gene: .
clone size: many
J gene: TRBJ2-1
V gene: TRBV20-1

CDR3 protein: CASGRGTSGNNEQFF
CDR3 DNA: TGTGCCAGCGGCCGGGGGACTAGCGGAAACAATGAGCAGTTCTTC
D gene: TRBD2
clone size: few
J gene: TRBJ2-1
V gene: TRBV3-1

CDR3 protein: CASSSQTGTEAFF
CDR3 DNA: TGTGCCAGCAGCTCACAAACAGGCACTGAAGCTTTCTTT
D gene: .
clone size: many
J gene: TRBJ1-1
V gene: TRBV5-5

CDR3 protein: CASSVQGAGYNEQFF
CDR3 DNA: TGCGCCAGCAGTGTACAGGGGGCGGGCTACAATGAGCAGTTCTTC
D gene: TRBD1
clone size: many
J gene: TRBJ2-1
V gene: TRBV10-2

CDR3 protein: CSARENGAEAFF
CDR3 DNA: TGCAGTGCTAGGGAGAATGGTGCTGAAGCTTTCTTT
D gene: .
clone size: few
J gene: TRBJ1-1
V gene: TRBV20-1

CDR3 protein: CASSFTGEDTQYF
CDR3 DNA: TGTGCCAGCAGCTTTACGGGGGAAGATACGCAGTATTTT
D gene: .
clone size: .
J gene: TRBJ2-3
V gene: TRBV7-9

CDR3 protein: CASSPTGNQPQHF
CDR3 DNA: TGTGCCAGTAGTCCCACAGGCAATCAGCCCCAGCATTTT
D gene: .
clone size: many
J gene: TRBJ1-5
V gene: TRBV19

CDR3 protein: CASSKGGGSYEQYF
CDR3 DNA: TGTGCCAGCAGCAAAGGTGGCGGCTCCTACGAGCAGTACTTC
D gene: .
clone size: .
J gene: TRBJ2-7
V gene: TRBV7-2

CDR3 protein: CSVQTGGGEQYF
CDR3 DNA: TGCAGCGTGCAAACGGGGGGGGGTGAGCAGTACTTC
D gene: TRBD2
clone size: many
J gene: TRBJ2-7
V gene: TRBV29-1

CDR3 protein: CATRDIAKNIQYF
CDR3 DNA: TGTGCCACCCGAGATATAGCCAAAAACATTCAGTACTTC
D gene: .
clone size: few
J gene: TRBJ2-4
V gene: TRBV24-1

CDR3 protein: CASSPALTLGEQFF
CDR3 DNA: TGTGCCAGCAGTCCCGCCCTCACCTTGGGTGAGCAGTTCTTC
D gene: .
clone size: many
J gene: TRBJ2-1
V gene: TRBV28